This is a list of T cell receptor beta chains from one sample in a study of CD8+CD57+ T cells in acquired aplastic anemia. TCRdb called the reads again in MiXCR, with one record for every CDR3 protein. The sample carries hundreds of thousands of distinct CDR3 sequences, roughly a third recorded once. Material: sorted CD4+, CD8+, or CD8+CD57+ T cells (not recorded which) from PBMCs. The receptor source for this set is a human donor with aplastic anemia. Each CDR3 is given with its conserved first and last residue. A D gene is named only where the DNA matches it firmly. Rows may omit the clone size; those that give it use once, few, many or a size class.

d_call clone_size j_call cdr3_length v_call cdr3_nt cdr3_aa
NA few TRBJ2-1 12 TRBV3-1 TGTGCCAGCAGGTCACTAGCATATGAGCAGTTCTTC CASRSLAYEQFF
NA many TRBJ1-5 12 TRBV29-1 TGCAGCGCAGGATTTAGCAATCAGCCCCAGCATTTT CSAGFSNQPQHF
NA few TRBJ2-7 13 TRBV12-3/TRBV12-4 TGTGCCAGCAGAATAATACAGGGAGGCGAGCAGTACTTC CASRIIQGGEQYF
NA many TRBJ2-3 13 TRBV7-3 TGTGCCAGCAGCGGGAGTGGCACAGATACGCAGTATTTT CASSGSGTDTQYF
NA few TRBJ1-2 15 TRBV25-1 TGTGCCAGCTCACCACGCGACGCGGGGAAGTATGGCTACACCTTC CASSPRDAGKYGYTF
NA many TRBJ2-4 14 TRBV2 TGTGCCAGCAGTAGGTTGGAGTCCAAAAACATTCAGTACTTC CASSRLESKNIQYF
NA NA TRBJ2-1 13 TRBV24-1 TGTGCCAGCAAAAAAGGGACGACAGATGAGCAGTTCTTC CASKKGTTDEQFF
NA many TRBJ1-3 11 TRBV29-1 TGCAGCGCGACAGGTTGGGACACCATATATTTT CSATGWDTIYF
TRBD2 NA TRBJ2-5 15 TRBV11-3 TGTGCCAGCAGCTCCAGACTAGCGGGAGAAGAGACCCAGTACTTC CASSSRLAGEETQYF
NA NA TRBJ1-1 12 TRBV6-1 TGTGCCAGCAGTGTAGGTGGGCGGGAAGCTTTCTTT CASSVGGREAFF
NA few TRBJ2-7 16 TRBV5-8 TGTGCCAGCAGCTTGTTGGTCAGGTCGAGCTCCTACGAGCAGTACTTC CASSLLVRSSSYEQYF